A selection of T cell receptor beta chains follows, all from one sample in a study of blood T cell repertoires in COVID-19. Method: immunoSEQ multiplex PCR; TCRdb's copy keeps in-frame clones and lacks some. The table shows around 170,000 clones, with approximately 80% occurring only once. Sequenced sample: peripheral blood. These receptors were taken from a woman aged 55-75 years with acute or convalescent COVID-19. Each CDR3 is given with its conserved first and last residue. Rows give clone size only sometimes, using once, few, many, or a class for an expanded clone.

>once|TRBV7-6|TRBJ2-7
CASSWGTGTSYYEQYF
>NA|TRBV18|TRBJ2-7
CAGGASGPYEQYF
>few|TRBV7-2|TRBJ2-3
CASSLRRGGANTQYF
>few|TRBV19|TRBJ1-2
CASSAGTVRHGYTF
>few|TRBV7-9|TRBJ1-2
CASSLGGTGLNYGYTF
>NA|TRBV5-4|TRBJ1-3
CASSLRGSGNTIYF
>few|TRBV6-1|TRBJ2-7
CASSEERGKEQYF
>NA|TRBV4-1|TRBJ1-2
CASSQRDSGYTF
>NA|TRBV5-1|TRBJ2-2
CASSLAGAGGLPGELFF
>NA|TRBV3-1/TRBV3-2|TRBJ1-4
CASSQFDRGLEKLFF
>NA|TRBV5-5|TRBJ1-2
CASSLDRTNGYTF
>NA|TRBV2|TRBJ2-1
CASSEGGALRSYNEQFF
>few|TRBV7-2|TRBJ1-4
CASSLAGFPGNEKLFF
>few|TRBV5-1|TRBJ1-2
CASSPDINYGYTF
>few|TRBV3-1/TRBV3-2|TRBJ2-7
CASSPRDYEQYF
>NA|TRBV3-1/TRBV3-2|TRBJ2-7
CASSHTGTGIYEQYF
>few|TRBV5-8|TRBJ1-4
CASRIQANEKLFF
>NA|TRBV5-5|TRBJ2-3
CATSRYSDTQYF
>NA|TRBV7-9|TRBJ2-2
CASSLKLNTGELFF
>NA|TRBV7-3|TRBJ1-5
CASSSDRDQPQHF
>NA|TRBV2|TRBJ2-3
CASKLDSTGRSTQYF
>NA|TRBV2|TRBJ2-5
CASRKKDRRETQYF
>NA|TRBV5-6|TRBJ2-1
CASSLRLAKNEQFF
>NA|TRBV11-3|TRBJ2-3
CASSLSTDTQYF
>NA|TRBV6-6|TRBJ1-3
CASSYGDRGSGNTIYF
>NA|TRBV5-1|TRBJ2-5
CASSLVPGIQETQYF
>NA|TRBV4-2|TRBJ2-5
CASSQENLAGVPETQYF
>NA|TRBV6-5|TRBJ1-4
CASSSLGVANEKLFF
>once|TRBV3-1/TRBV3-2|TRBJ1-1
CASSQGTVLGAFF
>NA|TRBV19|TRBJ1-3
CATLRGGQATSGNTIYF
>NA|TRBV7-2|TRBJ1-6
CASSLSGTGDNSPLHF
>once|TRBV30|TRBJ2-2
CACRDTNTGELFF
>NA|TRBV6-2/TRBV6-3|TRBJ2-1
CASSQMLSITHNEQFF
>NA|TRBV19|TRBJ1-4
CASSTGQINEKLFF
>NA|TRBV13|TRBJ2-1
CASSIRLAGAPYNEQFF
>NA|TRBV7-8|TRBJ2-7
CASSRAGGNSYEQYF
>NA|TRBV6-5|TRBJ2-7
CASVDSGTGGDEQYF
>NA|TRBV19|TRBJ1-5
CASNGEPIDSNQPQHF
>NA|TRBV13|TRBJ2-5
CASSLKTGGAQERTQYF
>NA|TRBV7-2|TRBJ2-5
CASRDRGVETQYF
>NA|TRBV30|TRBJ1-2
CAWARDILNYGYTF
>NA|TRBV19|TRBJ2-5
CASSIDRQLAGGRETQYF
>few|TRBV28|TRBJ2-4
CASSQGVKNIQYF
>once|TRBV6-1|TRBJ2-3
CASSEVPGGPDTQYF
>NA|TRBV7-6|TRBJ2-3
CASSQGTAGGGTDTQYF
>NA|TRBV5-1|TRBJ2-2
CASSLEASAGTGELFF
>NA|TRBV9|TRBJ1-3
CASSVEGRTEGFGNTIYF
>NA|TRBV7-2|TRBJ1-3
CASSLNRALGNTIYF
>once|TRBV11-2|TRBJ1-1
CASSFIGGARNTEAFF
>NA|TRBV20-1|TRBJ1-5
CSASLQGAGQPQHF
>NA|TRBV3-1/TRBV3-2|TRBJ1-3
CASSLRQGDSNTIYF
>NA|TRBV5-1|TRBJ2-3
CASSGPGHTAQGADTQYF
>NA|TRBV2|TRBJ1-6
CASRRTDSYNSPLHF
>NA|TRBV18|TRBJ2-7
CASSPGQGASYEQYF
>NA|TRBV7-2|TRBJ2-2
CASSGQGSNTGELFF
>NA|TRBV18|TRBJ2-2
CASSPPQGTGELFF
>NA|TRBV24-1|TRBJ2-1
CATSDSRGINNEQFF